This is a list of T cell receptor beta chains from one sample in a study of shared clonotypes between healthy human individuals. Clones were sequenced by immunoSEQ multiplex PCR, and TCRdb holds only the in-frame ones, with some missing. In the table there are more than 2 million clones, 95% of which are singletons. Sequenced input: naive CD4+ T cells sorted from blood. These receptors originate from a man younger than 35 in good health. The CDR3 runs from the conserved cysteine through the conserved F or W. The order of the fields is V gene, J gene, D gene, clone size, CDR3 protein, CDR3 DNA. D genes are given only for firm matches. Some rows have no size entry. The others give once, few or many, or a class for an expanded clone.

TRBV6-1	TRBJ2-1	-	-	CASSEFGGTYNEQFF	TGTGCCAGCAGTGAATTTGGTGGGACCTACAATGAGCAGTTCTTC
TRBV4-3	TRBJ2-2	TRBD1	-	CASSQSVGQPHTGELFF	TGCGCCAGCAGCCAGTCAGTGGGACAGCCCCACACCGGGGAGCTGTTTTTT
TRBV5-1	TRBJ2-1	TRBD2	-	CASTLLAGAGDEQFF	TGCGCCAGCACCCTACTAGCGGGGGCCGGGGATGAGCAGTTCTTC
TRBV5-8	TRBJ2-2	-	-	CASSFEGRNTGELFF	TGTGCCAGCAGCTTTGAGGGGAGGAACACCGGGGAGCTGTTTTTT
TRBV6-5	TRBJ1-2	-	once	CASSYGGIYGYTF	TGTGCCAGCAGTTACGGGGGAATTTATGGCTACACCTTC
TRBV7-9	TRBJ2-7	TRBD1	-	CASSHDIIWTGGRYEQYF	TGTGCCAGCAGTCACGATATAATATGGACAGGGGGCCGCTACGAGCAGTACTTC
TRBV6-5	TRBJ2-3	-	-	CASSYKRGADTQYF	TGTGCCAGCAGTTATAAGCGCGGAGCAGATACGCAGTATTTT
TRBV27	TRBJ2-7	-	-	CASRRTDSYEQYF	TGTGCCAGCAGACGGACAGACTCCTACGAGCAGTACTTC
TRBV5-1	TRBJ2-6	-	-	CASSSRGAGANVLTF	TGCGCCAGCAGCTCCAGGGGTGCTGGGGCCAACGTCCTGACTTTC
TRBV30	TRBJ2-3	TRBD1	-	CAWSGTGGGTDTQYF	TGTGCCTGGAGTGGGACAGGGGGCGGAACAGATACGCAGTATTTT
TRBV27	TRBJ1-6	-	-	CASSLGQGGTPLHF	TGTGCCAGCAGTTTAGGGCAGGGAGGGACACCCCTCCACTTT
TRBV5-1	TRBJ1-2	-	-	CASSLDGSPGQGYTF	TGCGCCAGCAGCTTGGATGGCTCCCCTGGACAAGGCTACACCTTC
TRBV5-6	TRBJ2-7	-	-	CASSLHSNTYEQYF	TGTGCCAGCAGCTTGCACAGTAACACCTACGAGCAGTACTTC
TRBV7-2	TRBJ1-1	TRBD1	-	CASSLLSGDRGRGTEAFF	TGTGCCAGCAGCTTACTATCAGGGGACAGGGGGCGAGGCACTGAAGCTTTCTTT
TRBV5-4	TRBJ2-7	TRBD1	-	CASRSGRGFFHEQYF	TGTGCCAGCAGGTCGGGCAGGGGGTTCTTCCACGAGCAGTACTTC
TRBV30	TRBJ2-5	-	-	CAWRGRETQYF	TGTGCCTGGAGGGGAAGAGAGACCCAGTACTTC
TRBV5-1	TRBJ2-7	-	-	CASSLVAEQQYF	TGCGCCAGCAGCTTGGTGGCGGAGCAGCAGTACTTC
TRBV19	TRBJ2-5	TRBD2	-	CASSPGLAGGWETQYF	TGTGCCAGTAGCCCCGGACTAGCGGGAGGTTGGGAGACCCAGTACTTC
TRBV10-3	TRBJ2-1	TRBD2	-	CAISAGLANEQFF	TGTGCCATCAGTGCGGGACTAGCGAATGAGCAGTTCTTC
TRBV7-2	TRBJ1-5	-	-	CASSPGGARQPQHF	TGTGCCAGCAGCCCCGGGGGAGCCAGGCAGCCCCAGCATTTT
TRBV30	TRBJ1-2	-	-	CAWVDMSNYGYTF	TGTGCCTGGGTCGACATGTCTAACTATGGCTACACCTTC
TRBV5-1	TRBJ2-2	-	once	CASSLPLTNTGELFF	TGCGCCAGCAGCTTACCATTGACGAACACCGGGGAGCTGTTTTTT
TRBV5-1	TRBJ2-5	-	-	CASSLAGGGEETQYF	TGCGCCAGCAGCTTGGCCGGGGGCGGAGAAGAGACCCAGTACTTC
TRBV5-1	TRBJ2-5	-	-	CASKGPSQETQYF	TGCGCCAGCAAGGGGCCGTCCCAAGAGACCCAGTACTTC
TRBV30	TRBJ1-2	-	-	CAWTQGKEGYTF	TGTGCCTGGACCCAGGGAAAGGAGGGCTACACCTTC
TRBV14	TRBJ1-1	-	-	CASSQAGFGAEAFF	TGTGCCAGCAGCCAAGCGGGGTTCGGCGCTGAAGCTTTCTTT
TRBV2	TRBJ2-5	-	-	CAARLSFGETQYF	TGTGCCGCTAGATTGTCGTTCGGGGAGACCCAGTACTTC
TRBV6-8	TRBJ2-7	-	-	CAISSGRYEQYF	TGTGCCATCAGTTCGGGGAGATACGAGCAGTACTTC
TRBV6-5	TRBJ1-1	-	-	CASSYSTWRTEAFF	TGTGCCAGCAGTTATAGTACTTGGAGGACTGAAGCTTTCTTT
TRBV7-6	TRBJ2-4	TRBD2	-	CASSPSGLAGEIGAKNIQYF	TGTGCCAGCAGCCCCTCGGGACTAGCGGGGGAGATCGGCGCCAAAAACATTCAGTACTTC
TRBV18	TRBJ2-7	TRBD1	-	CASSPGTGADYEQYF	TGTGCCAGCTCACCAGGGACAGGGGCAGACTACGAGCAGTACTTC
TRBV5-4	TRBJ1-2	TRBD1	-	CASSNPTGNYGYTF	TGTGCCAGCAGCAACCCGACAGGGAACTATGGCTACACCTTC
TRBV5-1	TRBJ1-2	-	-	CASSLGGLLAGQTNYGYTF	TGCGCCAGCAGCTTGGGTGGTTTGTTGGCAGGGCAGACTAACTATGGCTACACCTTC
TRBV6-5	TRBJ1-5	TRBD1	-	CASSYQTGGNQPQHF	TGTGCCAGCAGTTACCAAACAGGGGGAAATCAGCCCCAGCATTTT
TRBV27	TRBJ1-3	TRBD1	-	CASSPLGQGELSGGNTIYF	TGTGCCAGCAGTCCCCTTGGACAGGGTGAACTCTCAGGTGGAAACACCATATATTTT
TRBV2	TRBJ2-3	-	-	CASSELGSADTQYF	TGTGCCAGCAGTGAACTTGGTTCAGCAGATACGCAGTATTTT
TRBV10-3	TRBJ2-3	-	once	CAISERLQNTDTQYF	TGTGCCATCAGTGAAAGACTGCAGAACACAGATACGCAGTATTTT
TRBV29-1	TRBJ2-3	-	-	CSVALRQPGGADTQYF	TGCAGCGTTGCACTGAGGCAGCCCGGTGGGGCAGATACGCAGTATTTT
TRBV18	TRBJ2-5	TRBD2	-	CASSPVARSGGQETQYF	TGTGCCAGCTCACCGGTCGCTCGAAGCGGGGGACAAGAGACCCAGTACTTC
TRBV28	TRBJ2-7	-	-	CASSTMTTRDSRSYEQYF	TGTGCCAGCAGTACCATGACGACCCGGGACTCACGCTCCTACGAGCAGTACTTC
TRBV5-4	TRBJ2-3	TRBD2	-	CASSPRALAGVDTQYF	TGTGCCAGCAGCCCCAGGGCGCTAGCGGGAGTAGATACGCAGTATTTT
TRBV4-3	TRBJ1-4	-	-	CASSQTGPANEKLFF	TGCGCCAGCAGCCAGACGGGGCCGGCTAATGAAAAACTGTTTTTT
TRBV28	TRBJ2-3	TRBD2	-	CASSSGGATDTQYF	TGTGCCAGCAGTTCCGGGGGGGCCACAGATACGCAGTATTTT
TRBV10-2	TRBJ2-7	TRBD2	-	CASSGAREGEQYF	TGCGCCAGCAGCGGAGCGCGGGAGGGCGAGCAGTACTTC
TRBV19	TRBJ1-5	-	-	CASSRAENQPQHF	TGTGCCAGTAGTAGAGCGGAAAATCAGCCCCAGCATTTT
TRBV10-3	TRBJ2-7	TRBD1	-	CAISPDRGPYEQYF	TGTGCCATCAGCCCAGACAGGGGACCCTACGAGCAGTACTTC
TRBV7-9	TRBJ2-2	-	-	CASSLVGGASWELFF	TGTGCCAGCAGCTTAGTTGGCGGGGCGTCCTGGGAGCTGTTTTTT
TRBV2	TRBJ2-3	-	few	CASSEADTQYF	TGTGCCAGCAGTGAAGCAGATACGCAGTATTTT
TRBV5-1	TRBJ1-1	-	-	CASRFGEANTEAFF	TGCGCCAGCAGATTCGGGGAAGCAAACACTGAAGCTTTCTTT